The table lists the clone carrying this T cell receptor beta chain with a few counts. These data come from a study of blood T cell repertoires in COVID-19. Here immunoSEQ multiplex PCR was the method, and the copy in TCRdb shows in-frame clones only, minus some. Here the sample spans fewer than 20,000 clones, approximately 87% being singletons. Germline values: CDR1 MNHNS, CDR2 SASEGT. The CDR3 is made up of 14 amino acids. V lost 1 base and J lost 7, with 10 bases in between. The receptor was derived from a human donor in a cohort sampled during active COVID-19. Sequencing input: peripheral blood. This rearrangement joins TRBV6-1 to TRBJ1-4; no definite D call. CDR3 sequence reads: CASSEGAQGEKLFF. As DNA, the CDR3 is TGTGCCAGCAGTGAAGGGGCCCAAGGTGAAAAACTGTTTTTT.